A selection of T cell receptor beta chains follows, all from one sample in a study of OX40 agonist ivuxolimab in advanced cancers. TCRdb's copy holds only in-frame clones and misses some; the assay was immunoSEQ multiplex PCR. The sample lists around 61,000 clones; roughly 80% were seen once. Specimen: CD4+ or CD8+ T cells sorted from blood, collected in a trial of the OX40 agonist ivuxolimab. These TCRs come from an adult with an advanced solid tumor such as melanoma, head and neck, liver or kidney cancer. The CDR3 runs from the conserved cysteine through the conserved F or W. A D gene is named only where the DNA matches it firmly. The size of a clone is reported for some rows only, either as once, few or many, or as a class for expanded clones.

. | TRBJ2-6 | TRBV7-3 | . | TGTGCCAGCAGCACCAACCCTGGCTCTGGGGCCAACGTCCTGACTTTC | CASSTNPGSGANVLTF
. | TRBJ2-7 | TRBV4-2 | TRBD2 | TGTGCCAGCAGCCAACCTCGACTAGCGGGAGGGTATGAGCAGTACTTC | CASSQPRLAGGYEQYF
. | TRBJ1-2 | TRBV5-1 | . | TGCGCCAGCAGCGAGGGGAACTATGGCTACACCTTC | CASSEGNYGYTF
. | TRBJ2-1 | TRBV30 | TRBD2 | TGTGCCCGTCAACTAGCGGGAGGGGGTATCAATGAGCAGTTCTTC | CARQLAGGGINEQFF
few | TRBJ1-1 | TRBV7-2 | . | TGTGCCAGCAGCTTAGTGCTAGGGTTACACACTGAAGCTTTCTTT | CASSLVLGLHTEAFF
. | TRBJ2-7 | TRBV27 | TRBD2 | TGTGCCAGCAGTTTATTCCTAGCGGGTAAGCAGTACTTC | CASSLFLAGKQYF
once | TRBJ2-3 | TRBV18 | . | TGTGCCAGCTCACCATCAGGGAGCACAGATACGCAGTATTTT | CASSPSGSTDTQYF
. | TRBJ2-1 | TRBV19 | TRBD2 | TGTGCCAGTAGTATCTCCGGGGCGGGAGGCTCTTACAATGAGCAGTTCTTC | CASSISGAGGSYNEQFF
. | TRBJ2-7 | TRBV14 | . | TGTGCCAGCGGGGAAACCTCCTACGAGCAGTACTTC | CASGETSYEQYF
. | TRBJ2-3 | TRBV7-9 | . | TGTGCCAGCGAGGGCGGAAGGCTAGATACGCAGTATTTT | CASEGGRLDTQYF
. | TRBJ2-7 | TRBV11-3 | . | TGTGCCAGCAGCATCGGCGAGTTCGAGGAGCAGTACTTC | CASSIGEFEEQYF
few | TRBJ1-6 | TRBV5-1 | . | TGCGCCAGCAGCTTGGAGGCAGTACTCTATAATTCACCCCTCCACTTT | CASSLEAVLYNSPLHF
. | TRBJ2-5 | TRBV10-2 | . | TGCGCCAGCAGTGAGTTTACAGGGAAGGAGACCCAGTACTTC | CASSEFTGKETQYF
. | TRBJ2-7 | TRBV6-1 | TRBD2 | TGTGCCAGCACCTTGGGACTAGCGGGACGCGAGCAGTACTTC | CASTLGLAGREQYF
. | TRBJ1-1 | TRBV6-1 | . | TGTGCCAGCAGTCGTTCCCTGAACACTGAAGCTTTCTTT | CASSRSLNTEAFF
. | TRBJ1-2 | TRBV6-4 | . | TGTGCCAGCACCATAACATGGACTCGGGGAGACTATGGCTACACCTTC | CASTITWTRGDYGYTF
few | TRBJ1-1 | TRBV10-3 | . | TGTGCCATCAGTGAGTCGAGGTTAGGAGAACGGGTGAACACTGAAGCTTTCTTT | CAISESRLGERVNTEAFF
. | TRBJ2-7 | TRBV4-3 | . | TGCGCCAGCAGCCAAGAACTCTTAAACGGCGACGAGCAGTACTTC | CASSQELLNGDEQYF
. | TRBJ1-2 | TRBV7-9 | . | TGTGCCAGCAGCTCCTCCGGGACGATCTCTGGCTACACCTTC | CASSSSGTISGYTF
. | TRBJ1-2 | TRBV7-8 | . | TGTGCCAGCAGCTTAGCGCAACGAAGCCCTACAGGGAACTATGGCTACACCTTC | CASSLAQRSPTGNYGYTF
few | TRBJ2-1 | TRBV7-2 | TRBD2 | TGTGCCAGCAGCTCCACGTTCACGGGACTAGAGGCGTTCTTC | CASSSTFTGLEAFF
. | TRBJ2-4 | TRBV6-5 | . | TGTGCCAGCAGTTACGATGGGGCCAAAAACATTCAGTACTTC | CASSYDGAKNIQYF
. | TRBJ2-1 | TRBV18 | . | TGTGCCAGCTCATCTGGTGGGGGTAATGAGCAGTTCTTC | CASSSGGGNEQFF
few | TRBJ2-7 | TRBV2 | . | TGTGCCAGCAGTGAGCATCCGGTCACCTACGAGCAGTACTTC | CASSEHPVTYEQYF
. | TRBJ2-6 | TRBV19 | . | TGTGCCAGTAGTATAACAGCCTCTGGGGCCAACGTCCTGACTTTC | CASSITASGANVLTF
. | TRBJ1-5 | TRBV5-1 | . | TGCGCCAGCAGCTTGGAACCAGGGCTAGGGCCCCAGCATTTT | CASSLEPGLGPQHF
once | TRBJ1-1 | TRBV7-9 | . | TGTGCCAGCAGCTTCGGGGGTGAAGCTTTCTTT | CASSFGGEAFF
few | TRBJ2-1 | TRBV6-1 | . | TGTGCCAGCAGTGAGAGGGACTGGGGCTGGGGTGAGCAGTTCTTC | CASSERDWGWGEQFF
once | TRBJ2-7 | TRBV13 | TRBD2 | TGTGCCAGCTCCTCCGGGCGCGGGAGGCTTTCCTACGAGCAGTACTTC | CASSSGRGRLSYEQYF
. | TRBJ2-2 | TRBV6-5 | . | TGTGCCAGCAGAGACGGGGAGCTGTTTTTT | CASRDGELFF
. | TRBJ1-2 | TRBV20-1 | TRBD1 | TGCAGTGCCATAGACAGGGGCGGCTACACCTTC | CSAIDRGGYTF
. | TRBJ2-3 | TRBV18 | TRBD2 | TGTGCCAGCTCACCACTGGCGGGAGGTCGCACAGATACGCAGTATTTT | CASSPLAGGRTDTQYF
. | TRBJ2-5 | TRBV27 | TRBD1 | TGTGCCAGCAGTTCGGTTGATAGGGGGACAGTGAGTTTCTCAACTTGGGAGACCCAGTACTTC | CASSSVDRGTVSFSTWETQYF
. | TRBJ1-1 | TRBV19 | . | TGTGCCAGTAGTATTAGAGGCAGGGTGAACACTGAAGCTTTCTTT | CASSIRGRVNTEAFF
. | TRBJ2-7 | TRBV4-3 | TRBD2 | TGCGCCAGCAGCCAAGAAGCAGCGGGAGGGGTACCCTACGAGCAGTACTTC | CASSQEAAGGVPYEQYF
. | TRBJ2-5 | TRBV4-1 | . | TGCGCCAGCAGCCAAGGAATCCGGATGGGTAGAGAGACCCAGTACTTC | CASSQGIRMGRETQYF
. | TRBJ2-4 | TRBV28 | . | TGTGCCAGCAAAACACCTAGTGGAGCCAAAAACATTCAGTACTTC | CASKTPSGAKNIQYF
. | TRBJ2-5 | TRBV6-5 | . | TGTGCCAGCAGTTATCGTCCGGGAGAGACCCAGTACTTC | CASSYRPGETQYF
. | TRBJ2-1 | TRBV9 | . | TGTGCCAGCAGCGTAGGAGGAGGCCTTCCCAATGAGCAGTTCTTC | CASSVGGGLPNEQFF
. | TRBJ1-1 | TRBV18 | . | TGTGCCAGCTCACCACCTCCCAAAGCTGAAGCTTTCTTT | CASSPPPKAEAFF
few | TRBJ2-1 | TRBV11-2 | TRBD2 | TGTGCCAGCAGTTCTACTAGCGTCGGTGAGCAGTTCTTC | CASSSTSVGEQFF
. | TRBJ1-2 | TRBV7-8 | . | TGTGCCAGCAGCTCCAGGGTTGCCCTAGCTAACTATGGCTACACCTTC | CASSSRVALANYGYTF
. | TRBJ2-7 | TRBV4-2 | TRBD2 | TGTGCCAGCAGCCAAGGAGCGGGAGTTCCCTTACATCAGTACTTC | CASSQGAGVPLHQYF
. | TRBJ2-6 | TRBV19 | TRBD2 | TGTGCCAGTAGTCCGGGACTAGCGGGAGGGCGGTCTGGGGCCAACGTCCTGACTTTC | CASSPGLAGGRSGANVLTF
. | TRBJ1-5 | TRBV10-3 | . | TGTGCCATCAGTGAGTCGGAAATCAGAAATCAGCCCCAGCATTTT | CAISESEIRNQPQHF
. | TRBJ2-4 | TRBV6-5 | . | TGTGCCCCGCCCGGGACTGAAAACATTCAGTACTTC | CAPPGTENIQYF
. | TRBJ1-2 | TRBV5-4 | . | TGTGCCAGCAGCTTGTCGTCAGGAGCTAACTATGGCTACACCTTC | CASSLSSGANYGYTF